The sequence of this TCR beta chain was determined in a study of T cell responses to AZD1222 COVID-19 vaccine. Study-level background: Timing groups of about 4 and about 12 weeks for second doses were pooled.

On this clone: Its matching antigen is unknown.

Sequencing was performed with immunoSEQ multiplex PCR; in TCRdb, only in-frame clones are kept and a portion is missing. The sample shows some 120,000 clones, roughly 91% of them seen only once. General study points: None of the repertoires were sampled until the peak T cell response had passed. Donors, mostly white British, included more females; clonal diversity was possibly underestimated. At baseline, just 5 or 6 AZD1222 recipients tested seropositive.

The sequenced sample was peripheral blood, obtained on day 0 of AZD1222 vaccination. This clonotype was obtained from an adult in good health.

CDR3 nucleotides: TGTGCCAGCAGTTTATCTCAATGGGACAGGGGGGAAACTGAAGCTTTCTTT. It translates to CASSLSQWDRGETEAFF. V usage is TRBV27 and J usage is TRBJ1-1; 11 bases align to TRBD1. There are 17 residues in the CDR3. The junction had 8 bases not matched to a gene; V was cut back by 0 bases and J by 5 bases. Germline assignment: CDR1 MNHEY and CDR2 SMNVEV (reference sequence).